This paragraph covers one T cell receptor (beta chain) sequence. The sample comes from a study of cytomegalovirus exposure and HLA in healthy donors. The CDR3 sequence is 15 residues long. The germline gives CDR1 MNHEY, CDR2 SMNVEV (reference sequence). Deletions cut 7 bases from V and 3 bases from J, with 16 bases between. The PCR had 60 Vbeta and 13 Jbeta primers. Clones were read by immunoSEQ multiplex PCR, and TCRdb kept only the in-frame ones, dropping some. Among some 80,000 clones listed, 78% were seen once. This chain joins TRBV27 and TRBJ2-1; perhaps TRBD2 as D (6 bases). The material sequenced was PBMCs. This TCR was recovered from a man aged 40-49 years in good health and CMV-seronegative. As DNA, the CDR3 is TGTGCCAGCACTTCCTTTGGGGGGTACTACAATGAGCAGTTCTTC. Translation gives CASTSFGGYYNEQFF.